This T cell receptor (beta chain) appears in the sequencing data of a study of T cell responses to AZD1222 COVID-19 vaccine. Using immunoSEQ multiplex PCR, the repertoire was profiled, and TCRdb retains in-frame clones only, with some absent. The repertoire holds roughly 110,000 clones, with more than 80% as singletons. In regard to this clone: Its matching antigen is unknown.

General study results and limits: Donor demographics were predominantly white British with a female majority; clonal diversity may be underestimated. The CD4 TCRs associated with vaccination extended across spike and predominated at 160-218 and 743-854. Reports say nearly half of spike-specific TCRs go after unmutated variant regions.

Here the sequenced sample was peripheral blood, taken on day 0 of AZD1222 vaccination. The source of this sequence is an adult in good health.

Written as DNA, the CDR3 is TGTGCCAGCAGCCAACTAGGAAGGGAGAATGAGCAGTTCTTC. Translation: CASSQLGRENEQFF. The rearrangement uses TRBV14 and TRBJ2-1; a weak D match, TRBD2 (5 bases). The CDR3 covers 14 residues. Germline CDR1 reads SGHDN; CDR2 reads FVKESK. The ends were cut back, 2 bases at V and 7 bases at J, with 12 bases in the middle.